This T cell receptor beta chain comes out of a study of CD8 T cells in ankylosing spondylitis. The study, taken as a whole, reports: Peripheral blood held disease-linked clones only at relatively low frequency, and these were CD8+. Matched synovial fluid from ankylosing spondylitis patients was reported to be enriched for disease-linked clones.

Losses at the gene ends were 6 bases for V and 0 bases for J; bases not matched to a gene: 6. The CDR3 covers 15 residues. Germline CDR1 is MNHEY and CDR2 is SVGEGT. The authors made TCR beta libraries by quantitative 5'-RACE with molecular barcodes. TCRdb analysed the 5' RACE reads with MiXCR anew, one entry per CDR3 protein. The repertoire holds 50,000 to 65,000 distinct CDR3 sequences, 7.4% seen once, with around 8.7% in the top ten. This clonotype was counted many times. Its target is unknown. V and J are TRBV6-2 or TRBV6-3 and TRBJ2-7; 9 nucleotides line up with TRBD1. Input material: blood, either unsorted or a sorted T cell fraction (not recorded which). The sequence came from a female donor with ankylosing spondylitis or in good health (not recorded which). The CDR3 nucleotides are TGTGCCAGCAGGACACCGGGACAGGGCTCCTACGAGCAGTACTTC. Amino acid sequence: CASRTPGQGSYEQYF.